This TCR beta chain was captured in a study of T cells after yellow fever vaccination. Background on the study: Fractions of limited cellularity were prepared by means of SMART-Seq v4 Ultra Low Input. Findings of the study overall: Peaking faster, on day 5 versus 15, the secondary response was nonetheless weaker.

To note about this clonotype: The antigen remains unidentified.

Germline CDR1 reads MNHEY; CDR2 reads SMNVEV (reference sequence). J gave up 3 bases and V 6 bases, and 11 bases lay outside the gene matches. The CDR3 is 16 amino acids. Conversion of TCR transcripts into cDNA relied on 5'RACE template switching, which added a universal primer site and UMIs. TCRdb reprocessed the 5' RACE reads with MiXCR, giving one entry per CDR3 protein. Of approximately 300,000 distinct CDR3 sequences listed, around 6.8% are singletons. The source of this sequence is a man aged 18 to 35 who received the YFV17D yellow fever vaccine. The genes are TRBV27 and TRBJ1-5; 7 positions match TRBD1. Sequences were derived from PBMCs, sampled about 49 days after the first yellow fever vaccination. CDR3 protein: CASRPRQGVYNQPQHF. CDR3 coding DNA: TGTGCCAGCAGGCCGAGACAGGGAGTCTACAATCAGCCCCAGCATTTT.